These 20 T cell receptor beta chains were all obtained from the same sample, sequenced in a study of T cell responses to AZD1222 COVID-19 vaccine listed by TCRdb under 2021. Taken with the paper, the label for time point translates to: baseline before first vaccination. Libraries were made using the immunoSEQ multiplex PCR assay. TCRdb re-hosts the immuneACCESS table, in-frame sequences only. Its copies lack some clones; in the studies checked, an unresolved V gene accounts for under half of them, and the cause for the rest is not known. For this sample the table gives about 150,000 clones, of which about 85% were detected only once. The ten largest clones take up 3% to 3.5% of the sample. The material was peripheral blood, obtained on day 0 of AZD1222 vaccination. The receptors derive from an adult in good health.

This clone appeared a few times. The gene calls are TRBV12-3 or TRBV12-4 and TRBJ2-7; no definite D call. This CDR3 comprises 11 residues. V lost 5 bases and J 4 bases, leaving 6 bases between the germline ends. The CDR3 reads CASSILYEQYF. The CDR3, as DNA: TGTGCCAGCAGTATACTTTACGAGCAGTACTTC.

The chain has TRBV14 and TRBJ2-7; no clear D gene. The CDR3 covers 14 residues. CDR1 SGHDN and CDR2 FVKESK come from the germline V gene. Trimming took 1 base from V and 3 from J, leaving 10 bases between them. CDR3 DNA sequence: TGTGCCAGCAGCCAAGGTATAAGGAACTACGAGCAGTACTTC. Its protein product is CASSQGIRNYEQYF.

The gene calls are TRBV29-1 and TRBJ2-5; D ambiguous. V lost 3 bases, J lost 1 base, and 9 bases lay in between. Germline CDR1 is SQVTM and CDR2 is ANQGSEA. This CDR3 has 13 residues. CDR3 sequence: CSVDGPVQETQYF. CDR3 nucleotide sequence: TGCAGCGTTGATGGACCCGTCCAAGAGACCCAGTACTTC.

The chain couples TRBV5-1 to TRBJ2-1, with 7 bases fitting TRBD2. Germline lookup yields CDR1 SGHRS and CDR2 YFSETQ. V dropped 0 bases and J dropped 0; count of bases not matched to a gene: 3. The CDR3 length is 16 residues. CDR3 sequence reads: CASSLDGGVSYNEQFF. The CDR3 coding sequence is TGCGCCAGCAGCTTGGATGGGGGGGTCTCCTACAATGAGCAGTTCTTC.

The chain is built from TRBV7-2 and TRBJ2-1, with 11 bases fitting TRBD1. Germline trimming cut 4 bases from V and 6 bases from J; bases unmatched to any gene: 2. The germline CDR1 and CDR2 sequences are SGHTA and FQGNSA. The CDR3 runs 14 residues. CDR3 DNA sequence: TGTGCCAGCAGCTCCGGGACAGGGGGCAATGAGCAGTTCTTC. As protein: CASSSGTGGNEQFF.

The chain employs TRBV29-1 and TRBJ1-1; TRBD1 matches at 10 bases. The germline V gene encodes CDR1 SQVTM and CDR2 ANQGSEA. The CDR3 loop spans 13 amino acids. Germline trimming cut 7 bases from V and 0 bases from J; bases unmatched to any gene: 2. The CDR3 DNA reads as TGCAGCGCGGGACAGGGGATGAACACTGAAGCTTTCTTT. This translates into CSAGQGMNTEAFF.

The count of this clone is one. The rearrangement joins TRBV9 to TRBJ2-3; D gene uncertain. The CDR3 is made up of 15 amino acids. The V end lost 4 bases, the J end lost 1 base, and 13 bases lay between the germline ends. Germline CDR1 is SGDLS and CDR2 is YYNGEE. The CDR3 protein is CASSPDGVGTDTQYF. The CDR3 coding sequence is TGTGCCAGCAGCCCAGATGGGGTTGGCACAGATACGCAGTATTTT.

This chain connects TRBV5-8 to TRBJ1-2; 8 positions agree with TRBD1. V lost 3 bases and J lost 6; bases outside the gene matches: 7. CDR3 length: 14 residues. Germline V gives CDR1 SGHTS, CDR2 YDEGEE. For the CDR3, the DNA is TGTGCCAGCAGCTCTTATCAGGGGGCCGATGGCTACACCTTC. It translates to CASSSYQGADGYTF.

The CDR3, as DNA: TGTGCCAGCAGCGCCGGGACAGGGGTCGCCTATGGCTACACCTTC. Translating gives CASSAGTGVAYGYTF. V gene TRBV7-2 combines with J gene TRBJ1-2, with 10 bases matching TRBD1. This CDR3 is 15 amino acids long. Germline CDR1 and CDR2: SGHTA and FQGNSA. The junction had 7 bases not matched to a gene; V was cut back by 5 bases and J by 4 bases.

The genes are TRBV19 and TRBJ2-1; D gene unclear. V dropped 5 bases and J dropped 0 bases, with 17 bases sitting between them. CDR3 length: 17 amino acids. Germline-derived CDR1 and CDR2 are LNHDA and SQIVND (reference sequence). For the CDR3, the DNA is TGTGCCAGTAGTGCGGTAATAATATCCAGCTCCTACAATGAGCAGTTCTTC. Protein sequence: CASSAVIISSSYNEQFF.

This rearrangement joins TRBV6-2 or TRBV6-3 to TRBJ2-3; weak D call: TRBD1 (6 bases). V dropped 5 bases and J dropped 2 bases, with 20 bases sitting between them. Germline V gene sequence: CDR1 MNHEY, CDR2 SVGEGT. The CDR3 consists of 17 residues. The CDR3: CASSPTPGQRTTDTQYF. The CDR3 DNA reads TGTGCCAGCAGTCCAACTCCGGGACAAAGAACCACAGATACGCAGTATTTT.

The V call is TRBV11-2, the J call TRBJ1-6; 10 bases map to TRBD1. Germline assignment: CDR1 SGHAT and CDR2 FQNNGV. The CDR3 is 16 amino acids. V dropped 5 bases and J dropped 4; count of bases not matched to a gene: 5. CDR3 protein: CASSVDRGLYNSPLHF. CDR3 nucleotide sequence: TGTGCCAGCAGCGTGGACAGGGGGTTGTATAATTCACCCCTCCACTTT.

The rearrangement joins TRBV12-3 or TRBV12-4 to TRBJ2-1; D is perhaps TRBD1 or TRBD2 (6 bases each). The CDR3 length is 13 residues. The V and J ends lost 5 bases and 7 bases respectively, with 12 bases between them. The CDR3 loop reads CASSPGATNEQFF. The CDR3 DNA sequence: TGTGCCAGCAGTCCGGGGGCCACGAATGAGCAGTTCTTC.

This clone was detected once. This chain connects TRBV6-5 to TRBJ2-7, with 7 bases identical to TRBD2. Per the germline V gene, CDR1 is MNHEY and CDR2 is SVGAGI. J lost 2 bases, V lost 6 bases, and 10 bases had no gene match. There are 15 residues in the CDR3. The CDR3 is CASRANPGTTYEQYF. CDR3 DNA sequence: TGTGCCAGCAGGGCTAACCCGGGGACTACCTACGAGCAGTACTTC.

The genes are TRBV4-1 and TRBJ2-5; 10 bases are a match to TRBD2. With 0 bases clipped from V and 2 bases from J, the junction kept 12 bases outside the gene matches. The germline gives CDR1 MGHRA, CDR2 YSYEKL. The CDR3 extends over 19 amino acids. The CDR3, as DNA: TGCGCCAGCAGCCAAGAGTGGCAGCGGGGGGGCGGGAGGCAAGAGACCCAGTACTTC. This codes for CASSQEWQRGGGRQETQYF.

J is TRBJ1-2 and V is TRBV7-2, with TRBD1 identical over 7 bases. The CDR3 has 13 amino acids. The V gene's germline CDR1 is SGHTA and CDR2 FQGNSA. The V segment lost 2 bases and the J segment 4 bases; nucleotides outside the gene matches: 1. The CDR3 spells CASSLNRGYGYTF. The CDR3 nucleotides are TGTGCCAGCAGCTTAAACAGGGGCTATGGCTACACCTTC. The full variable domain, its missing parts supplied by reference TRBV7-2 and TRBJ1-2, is GAGVSQSPSNKVTEKGKDVELRCDPISGHTALYWYRQSLGQGLEFLIYFQGNSAPDKSGLPSDRFSAERTGGSVSTLTIQRTQQEDSAVYLCASSLNRGYGYTFGSGTRLTVV.

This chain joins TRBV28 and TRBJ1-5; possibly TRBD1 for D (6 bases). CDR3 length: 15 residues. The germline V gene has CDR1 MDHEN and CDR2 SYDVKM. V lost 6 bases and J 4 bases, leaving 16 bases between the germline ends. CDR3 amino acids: CASSPPQGWNQPQHF. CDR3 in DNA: TGTGCCAGCAGCCCCCCCCAGGGGTGGAATCAGCCCCAGCATTTT. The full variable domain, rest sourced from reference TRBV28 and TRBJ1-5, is DVKVTQSSRYLVKRTGEKVFLECVQDMDHENMFWYRQDPGLGLRLIYFSYDVKMKEKGDIPEGYSVSREKKERFSLILESASTNQTSMYLCASSPPQGWNQPQHFGDGTRLSIL.

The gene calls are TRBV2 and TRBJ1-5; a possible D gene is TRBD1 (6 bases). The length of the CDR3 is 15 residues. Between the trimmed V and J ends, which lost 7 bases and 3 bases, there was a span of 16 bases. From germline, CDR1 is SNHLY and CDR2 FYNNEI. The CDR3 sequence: CASTRGDFYNQPQHF. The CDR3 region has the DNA TGTGCCAGCACGAGGGGGGATTTCTACAATCAGCCCCAGCATTTT.

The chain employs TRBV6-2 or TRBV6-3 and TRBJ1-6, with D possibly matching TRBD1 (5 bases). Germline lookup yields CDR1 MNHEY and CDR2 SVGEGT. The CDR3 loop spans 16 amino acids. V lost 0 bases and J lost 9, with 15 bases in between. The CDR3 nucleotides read TGTGCCAGCAGTTACTCTCGGGCGGGGCTCGGTTCACCCCTCCACTTT. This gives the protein CASSYSRAGLGSPLHF.

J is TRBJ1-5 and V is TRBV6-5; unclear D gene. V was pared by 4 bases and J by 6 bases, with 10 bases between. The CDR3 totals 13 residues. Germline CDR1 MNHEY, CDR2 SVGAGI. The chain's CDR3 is CASSSTNGQPQHF. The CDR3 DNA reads TGTGCCAGCAGTTCCACAAACGGTCAGCCCCAGCATTTT.